The rows below give T cell receptor beta chains drawn from one sample of a study of monozygotic twins with inflammatory bowel disease. TCRdb re-called the 5' RACE reads and shows each CDR3 protein once, DNA omitted. The specimen's table records some 170,000 distinct CDR3 sequences. The sample was blood. The origin of the receptors is a human donor with ulcerative colitis or Crohn's disease, or a healthy co-twin of an affected twin (not recorded which). Both conserved end residues are part of each CDR3.

TRBJ1-2 | TRBV27 | CASSLKAVYGYTF
TRBJ1-5 | TRBV7-3 | CASSLDRDQPQHF
TRBJ1-6 | TRBV5-8 | CASSLWTGGNSPLHF
TRBJ2-2 | TRBV29-1 | CSVDHRGTGELFF
TRBJ1-1 | TRBV10-3 | CAARQDTEAFF
TRBJ1-1 | TRBV5-1 | CASSPWGDTEAFF
TRBJ2-7 | TRBV24-1 | CATSDPSAQNFYEQYF
TRBJ2-7 | TRBV20-1 | CSARVGGRSYEQYF
TRBJ2-1 | TRBV7-2 | CASSLGHEQFF
TRBJ2-7 | TRBV7-9 | CASSWGTSGRTEQYF
TRBJ2-6 | TRBV29-1 | CSAQLSGANVLTF
TRBJ2-7 | TRBV3-1 | CASSQDRLAGVHEQYF
TRBJ2-1 | TRBV12-3/TRBV12-4 | CASRNRASTYNEQFF
TRBJ1-5 | TRBV14 | CASSPLDSDQPQHF
TRBJ2-2 | TRBV21-1 | CASNPVRGDLISGELFF
TRBJ2-2 | TRBV7-2 | CASSLVQGRTGELFF
TRBJ2-5 | TRBV10-3 | CAISESSSRGETQYF
TRBJ2-7 | TRBV29-1 | CSVIVGYEQYF
TRBJ2-5 | TRBV6-1 | CASSEAETQYF
TRBJ2-5 | TRBV29-1 | CSVEASRETQYF
TRBJ1-2 | TRBV5-1 | CASSLGYPDRDQVYGYTF
TRBJ1-1 | TRBV19 | CATRQDRGTEAFF
TRBJ2-3 | TRBV6-5 | CASSYAGLSTDTQYF